The 15 T cell receptor beta chains reported below all come from one sample, sequenced in a study of radiation and T cells in renal cell carcinoma. The time point here: blood 4 weeks post-SBRT, at nephrectomy. Indicated treatment: 15 Gy SBRT to primary tumor, nephrectomy 4 weeks later. Data came from immunoSEQ multiplex PCR; TCRdb stores just in-frame clones and leaves some out. Here the sample spans roughly 82,000 clones, about 89% being singletons. This specimen consisted of blood, obtained from a patient whose treatment included radiotherapy and nephrectomy. These receptors all stem from a woman in her 70s with renal cell carcinoma.

The rearrangement joins TRBV28 to TRBJ2-1; 9 bases are shared with TRBD2. Trimming removed 3 bases from V and 6 bases from J; junction bases left unmatched: 6. The CDR3 covers 15 residues. Per germline, CDR1 MDHEN and CDR2 SYDVKM. The CDR3 spells CASSFRRGGGNEQFF. CDR3 in DNA: TGTGCCAGCAGTTTCAGGCGGGGGGGCGGCAATGAGCAGTTCTTC.

The chain links TRBV19 to TRBJ1-3; D is undetermined. Germline loops: CDR1 LNHDA, CDR2 SQIVND (reference sequence). V lost 5 bases and J lost 2, with 10 bases in between. This CDR3 comprises 14 residues. CDR3 loop: CASSARSPGNTIYF. DNA of the CDR3: TGTGCCAGTAGTGCCCGGTCCCCTGGAAACACCATATATTTT.

The chain is built from TRBV9 and TRBJ2-3; 13 bases fit TRBD2. CDR1 is SGDLS, CDR2 YYNGEE, per germline. J was trimmed by 9 bases and V by 0 bases; bases with no gene match: 7. This CDR3 comprises 16 residues. The CDR3 reads CASSVGTSGGIRTQYF. CDR3 sequence (DNA): TGTGCCAGCAGCGTAGGGACTAGCGGGGGAATAAGGACGCAGTATTTT.

The chain joins TRBV30 to TRBJ1-4, with D tentatively TRBD1 (6 bases). In germline, CDR1 is GTSNPN, CDR2 SVGIG (reference sequence). Between the trimmed V and J ends, which lost 3 bases and 5 bases, there was a span of 16 bases. The CDR3 runs 15 residues. CDR3 bases: TGTGCCTGGAGACCCCCAGGGGAGAAAAATGAAAAACTGTTTTTT. It encodes CAWRPPGEKNEKLFF.

The V and J genes are TRBV30 and TRBJ1-3; no definite D call. The CDR3 is 11 amino acids. The germline CDR1 and CDR2 sequences are GTSNPN and SVGIG (reference sequence). Trimming removed 4 bases from V and 2 bases from J, with 3 bases in between. As DNA, the CDR3 is TGTGCCTGGACTACTGGAAACACCATATATTTT. Amino acid sequence: CAWTTGNTIYF. Full variable domain (rest looked up from reference TRBV30 and TRBJ1-3): SQTIHQWPATLVQPVGSPLSLECTVEGTSNPNLYWYRQAAGRGLQLLFYSVGIGQISSEVPQNLSASRPQDRQFILSSKKLLLSDSGFYLCAWTTGNTIYFGEGSWLTVV.

This CDR3 reads CASSSRLYYEQYF. The DNA for the CDR3 is TGTGCCAGCAGCTCCAGGTTATACTACGAGCAGTACTTC. The chain links TRBV7-8 to TRBJ2-7, with D unresolved. The CDR3 covers 13 residues. Trimming took off 4 bases at V and 3 bases at J, with 10 bases between the two ends. The germline V gene has CDR1 SGHVS and CDR2 FQNEAQ. The whole variable domain, remainder taken from reference TRBV7-8 and TRBJ2-7, is GAGVSQSPRYKVAKRGQDVALRCDPISGHVSLFWYQQALGQGPEFLTYFQNEAQLDKSGLPSDRFFAERPEGSVSTLKIQRTQQEDSAVYLCASSSRLYYEQYFGPGTRLTVT.

This chain uses TRBV5-6 with TRBJ2-7, with D possibly TRBD2 on 7 matching bases. Deletions cut 1 base from V and 5 bases from J, with 13 bases between. The CDR3 is made up of 14 amino acids. Germline V gives CDR1 SGHDT, CDR2 YYEEEE. The CDR3 spells CASSLRGGINEQYF. The CDR3 DNA follows: TGTGCCAGCAGCTTGAGGGGGGGAATCAACGAGCAGTACTTC.

CDR3 bases: TGTGCCAGCAGCAAAACCCGACTAGCGGGGGGGCCGGGTGAGCAGTTCTTC. Amino acid sequence: CASSKTRLAGGPGEQFF. This rearrangement joins TRBV21-1 to TRBJ2-1; whether TRBD2, the table's D call, matches the DNA was not checked. TRBV21-1 is an annotated pseudogene. This CDR3 has 17 amino acids.

The rearrangement joins TRBV30 to TRBJ1-2; no clear D. The CDR3 spans 10 residues. From germline, CDR1 is GTSNPN and CDR2 SVGIG (reference sequence). With 5 bases removed from V and 14 bases from J, the gap between germline ends came to 15 bases. CDR3 residues: CAWGREFGTF. The CDR3 DNA reads as TGTGCCTGGGGACGAGAATTTGGTACCTTC.

The chain has TRBV7-2 and TRBJ2-3; D possibly uses TRBD1 or TRBD2 (6 bases each). The V gene's germline CDR1 is SGHTA and CDR2 FQGNSA. V lost 5 bases to trimming and J lost 10 bases, with 10 bases between them. The CDR3 is 11 amino acids. This CDR3 reads CASSERGAQYF. In DNA form, the CDR3 reads TGTGCCAGCAGCGAAAGGGGGGCGCAGTATTTT.

This clone occurred once. The chain recombines TRBV7-2 with TRBJ2-5; TRBD2 matches 7 bases. The CDR3 runs 16 residues. Per germline, CDR1 SGHTA and CDR2 FQGNSA. V dropped 0 bases and J dropped 3; count of bases not matched to a gene: 7. This chain's CDR3 is CASSLAGDYPEETQYF. CDR3 nucleotides: TGTGCCAGCAGCTTAGCCGGGGACTACCCAGAAGAGACCCAGTACTTC. Variable domain in full (rest from reference TRBV7-2 and TRBJ2-5): GAGVSQSPSNKVTEKGKDVELRCDPISGHTALYWYRQSLGQGLEFLIYFQGNSAPDKSGLPSDRFSAERTGGSVSTLTIQRTQQEDSAVYLCASSLAGDYPEETQYFGPGTRLLVL.

The chain combines TRBV27 with TRBJ1-1, with D possibly being TRBD1 (5 bases). This CDR3 is 15 amino acids long. V dropped 4 bases and J dropped 2 bases, with 14 bases sitting between them. In germline, CDR1 is MNHEY, CDR2 SMNVEV (reference sequence). In nucleotides, the CDR3 is TGTGCCAGCAGTTCGCGGGCGGGGGGAAACACTGAAGCTTTCTTT. Translation gives CASSSRAGGNTEAFF.

The CDR3 loop is CAWPGPNYEQYF. The CDR3 DNA is TGTGCCTGGCCGGGACCGAATTACGAGCAGTACTTC. This sequence joins TRBV30 and TRBJ2-7, with D perhaps assigned TRBD1 or TRBD2 (5 bases each). V was shortened by 5 bases and J by 4 bases, with 12 bases between the two germline ends. Germline V gene lookup returns CDR1 GTSNPN and CDR2 SVGIG (reference sequence). This CDR3 contains 12 residues. The whole variable domain, filled in from reference TRBV30 and TRBJ2-7, reads SQTIHQWPATLVQPVGSPLSLECTVEGTSNPNLYWYRQAAGRGLQLLFYSVGIGQISSEVPQNLSASRPQDRQFILSSKKLLLSDSGFYLCAWPGPNYEQYFGPGTRLTVT.

The CDR3 loop is CASSPPAGTSPHTQYF. In DNA form, the CDR3 reads TGTGCCAGCAGCCCTCCCGCCGGGACATCTCCGCATACGCAGTATTTT. The chain carries TRBV7-6 and TRBJ2-3, with D tentatively TRBD1 (6 bases). This CDR3 is 16 amino acids long. Germline lookup yields CDR1 SGHVS and CDR2 FNYEAQ. Trimming cost V 5 bases and J 7 bases, with 22 bases left between them.

This clone was seen a few times. J is TRBJ1-5 and V is TRBV5-6; TRBD1 is a possible D gene (5 bases). The germline V gene encodes CDR1 SGHDT and CDR2 YYEEEE. The length of the CDR3 is 13 residues. V lost 2 bases to trimming and J lost 5 bases, with 8 bases between them. The CDR3 is CASSLRGDQPQHF. CDR3 in DNA: TGTGCCAGCAGCTTACGGGGCGATCAGCCCCAGCATTTT.